The source of this T cell receptor beta chain is a study of blood T cell repertoires in COVID-19. Turning to the study itself: Acute-phase and convalescent COVID-19 samples originated in the United States, Italy and Spain.

Trimming took off 5 bases at V and 7 bases at J, with 14 bases between the two ends. CDR3 size: 13 residues. From germline, CDR1 is MNHEY and CDR2 SVGAGI. The assay was immunoSEQ multiplex PCR, and TCRdb's table has in-frame clones only and misses some. Among some 120,000 clones listed, 70% to 85% were seen once. This chain links TRBV6-5 with TRBJ1-2; D gene uncertain. The TCR comes from a man aged 70 or older with active or convalescent COVID-19. Material: peripheral blood. The DNA of the CDR3 is TGTGCCAGCAGTCCTGGGAGTATTGGTGGCTACACCTTC. Its protein product is CASSPGSIGGYTF.